A selection of T cell receptor beta chains follows, all from one sample in a study of cytomegalovirus exposure and HLA in healthy donors. Assay: immunoSEQ multiplex PCR; the TCRdb copy retains only in-frame clones and omits some. The sample yields roughly 170,000 clones, 80% to 90% seen once. Sequenced material: PBMCs. The receptors shown here come from a woman between 18 and 30 years old in good health and CMV-seronegative. CDR3s include the opening cysteine and the closing phenylalanine or tryptophan. The D gene is left open where the match is weak. Only part of the rows carry a size: once, few, many, or a class if the clone is expanded.

v_call: TRBV4-1; d_call: TRBD2; clone_size: .; j_call: TRBJ2-7; cdr3_nt: TGCGCCAGCAGCCTAGTGACTAGCGGGGGCCCTTACGAGCAGTACTTC; cdr3_aa: CASSLVTSGGPYEQYF
v_call: TRBV5-1; d_call: TRBD1; clone_size: once; j_call: TRBJ1-1; cdr3_nt: TGCGCCAGCAGCCTCAGGGGGCAAGGCACTGAAGCTTTCTTT; cdr3_aa: CASSLRGQGTEAFF
v_call: TRBV4-2; d_call: TRBD2; clone_size: .; j_call: TRBJ2-2; cdr3_nt: TGTGCCAGCAGCCCTTGGACTAGCGGGAGACAGAACACCGGGGAGCTGTTTTTT; cdr3_aa: CASSPWTSGRQNTGELFF
v_call: TRBV9; d_call: TRBD1; clone_size: .; j_call: TRBJ2-3; cdr3_nt: TGTGCCAGCAGCGTAGAGGGACAGGGGTCTGGTACGCAGTATTTT; cdr3_aa: CASSVEGQGSGTQYF
v_call: TRBV11-3; d_call: TRBD2; clone_size: .; j_call: TRBJ2-1; cdr3_nt: TGTGCCAGCAGCCGAAGCCCGGGACTAGCCAACCATGAGCAGTTCTTC; cdr3_aa: CASSRSPGLANHEQFF
v_call: TRBV19; d_call: .; clone_size: .; j_call: TRBJ1-1; cdr3_nt: TGTGCCAGTAGTCTACGGGGGGGGAACACTGAAGCTTTCTTT; cdr3_aa: CASSLRGGNTEAFF
v_call: TRBV28; d_call: .; clone_size: .; j_call: TRBJ2-1; cdr3_nt: TGTGCCAGCACCCCCTCTGGGGGGAGGGGGAAGAGTGAGCAGTTCTTC; cdr3_aa: CASTPSGGRGKSEQFF
v_call: TRBV5-1; d_call: .; clone_size: .; j_call: TRBJ1-4; cdr3_nt: TGCGCCAGCAGCTTGGAGGCCAACTATAATGAAAAACTGTTTTTT; cdr3_aa: CASSLEANYNEKLFF
v_call: TRBV6-8; d_call: TRBD2; clone_size: .; j_call: TRBJ2-7; cdr3_nt: TGTGCCAGCAGCCCCGAGCGGGAGTGGTTGGGCGAGCAGTACTTC; cdr3_aa: CASSPEREWLGEQYF
v_call: TRBV28; d_call: TRBD1; clone_size: .; j_call: TRBJ1-5; cdr3_nt: TGTGCCAGCAGCCCACGACAGGGTCGCAATCAGCCCCAGCATTTT; cdr3_aa: CASSPRQGRNQPQHF
v_call: TRBV7-8; d_call: TRBD2; clone_size: .; j_call: TRBJ2-1; cdr3_nt: TGTGCCAGCAGCAAGGGGACTAGCGGTTACAATGAGCAGTTCTTC; cdr3_aa: CASSKGTSGYNEQFF
v_call: TRBV27; d_call: TRBD1; clone_size: .; j_call: TRBJ2-7; cdr3_nt: TGTGCCAGCAACGGTAAAGGGGGGACAGGGGACTACAAGCAGTACTTC; cdr3_aa: CASNGKGGTGDYKQYF
v_call: TRBV10-3; d_call: TRBD1; clone_size: once; j_call: TRBJ2-7; cdr3_nt: TGTGCCATCAGTGAGACAGGGGGTACCTACGAGCAGTACTTC; cdr3_aa: CAISETGGTYEQYF
v_call: TRBV4-3; d_call: .; clone_size: .; j_call: TRBJ2-2; cdr3_nt: TGCGCCAGCAGCCAAGATCTAGGCGTTTCTGGCACCGGGGAGCTGTTTTTT; cdr3_aa: CASSQDLGVSGTGELFF
v_call: TRBV7-9; d_call: .; clone_size: few; j_call: TRBJ2-2; cdr3_nt: TGTGCCAGCAGCCCCCTAGCTCCCATGAACACCGGGGAGCTGTTTTTT; cdr3_aa: CASSPLAPMNTGELFF
v_call: TRBV5-1; d_call: .; clone_size: .; j_call: TRBJ1-2; cdr3_nt: TGCGCCAGCAGCTTGGCCCAACAGGAGAACTATGGCTACACCTTC; cdr3_aa: CASSLAQQENYGYTF
v_call: TRBV19; d_call: .; clone_size: once; j_call: TRBJ2-3; cdr3_nt: TGTGCCAGTAGACCCCCGGGAGATCGAACAGATACGCAGTATTTT; cdr3_aa: CASRPPGDRTDTQYF
v_call: TRBV4-1; d_call: .; clone_size: .; j_call: TRBJ2-3; cdr3_nt: TGCGCCAGCAGCCTAAGTTCCGGGCAGGGGATAACAGATACGCAGTATTTT; cdr3_aa: CASSLSSGQGITDTQYF
v_call: TRBV7-2; d_call: TRBD2; clone_size: .; j_call: TRBJ2-2; cdr3_nt: TGTGCCAGCAGCTTAGCCGGGACCCGCTGGGGGGGCGGGGAGCTGTTTTTT; cdr3_aa: CASSLAGTRWGGGELFF
v_call: TRBV15; d_call: TRBD2; clone_size: .; j_call: TRBJ2-1; cdr3_nt: TGTGCCACCAGCAGAGCACTAGCGGGAGCGAACTACAATGAGCAGTTCTTC; cdr3_aa: CATSRALAGANYNEQFF
v_call: TRBV4-3; d_call: .; clone_size: .; j_call: TRBJ2-3; cdr3_nt: TGCGCCAGCAGCCAAGATGCCCGGACTACATACACAGATACGCAGTATTTT; cdr3_aa: CASSQDARTTYTDTQYF
v_call: TRBV28; d_call: TRBD1; clone_size: .; j_call: TRBJ2-3; cdr3_nt: TGTGCCGTGGGACAGATCACAGATACGCAGTATTTT; cdr3_aa: CAVGQITDTQYF
v_call: TRBV9; d_call: .; clone_size: once; j_call: TRBJ1-2; cdr3_nt: TGTGCCAGCAGCGACGGTGTGGGGGCGGGTAACTATGGCTACACCTTC; cdr3_aa: CASSDGVGAGNYGYTF
v_call: TRBV27; d_call: .; clone_size: .; j_call: TRBJ2-1; cdr3_nt: TGTGCCAGCAGTTTCGAGGGCTCCTACAATGAGCAGTTCTTC; cdr3_aa: CASSFEGSYNEQFF
v_call: TRBV29-1; d_call: TRBD2; clone_size: .; j_call: TRBJ2-7; cdr3_nt: TGCAGCGTTGAGCCAGGCGGCGGGAGGGCCAATGAGCAGTACTTC; cdr3_aa: CSVEPGGGRANEQYF
v_call: TRBV19; d_call: TRBD2; clone_size: once; j_call: TRBJ2-1; cdr3_nt: TGTGCCAGTAGTAACTTTAGCGGGAGGTCCAATGAGCAGTTCTTC; cdr3_aa: CASSNFSGRSNEQFF
v_call: TRBV4-3; d_call: .; clone_size: .; j_call: TRBJ2-1; cdr3_nt: TGCGCCAGCAGCCAACTTACGGGGCAGGGGAATGAGCAGTTCTTC; cdr3_aa: CASSQLTGQGNEQFF
v_call: TRBV5-4; d_call: .; clone_size: .; j_call: TRBJ1-3; cdr3_nt: TGTGCCAGCAGCTTGCCAAGCGGAAACACCATATATTTT; cdr3_aa: CASSLPSGNTIYF
v_call: TRBV7-3; d_call: TRBD2; clone_size: .; j_call: TRBJ2-1; cdr3_nt: TGTGCCAGCAGCTTACTAGCGGGACTGTCCCTCAATGAGCAGTTCTTC; cdr3_aa: CASSLLAGLSLNEQFF
v_call: TRBV27; d_call: .; clone_size: once; j_call: TRBJ2-7; cdr3_nt: TGTGCCAGCAGTTTTGGTTTAGCGGTGTCCCCTACCTACGAGCAGTACTTC; cdr3_aa: CASSFGLAVSPTYEQYF
v_call: TRBV5-1; d_call: .; clone_size: few; j_call: TRBJ2-7; cdr3_nt: TGCGCCAGCAGCACGGGTTCCTACGAGCAGTACTTC; cdr3_aa: CASSTGSYEQYF
v_call: TRBV29-1; d_call: .; clone_size: .; j_call: TRBJ2-1; cdr3_nt: TGCAGCGGGGACATCTACAATGAGCAGTTCTTC; cdr3_aa: CSGDIYNEQFF
v_call: TRBV28; d_call: .; clone_size: .; j_call: TRBJ2-5; cdr3_nt: TGTGCCAGCAGTTCCTCCGGGACACTCCAAGAGACCCAGTACTTC; cdr3_aa: CASSSSGTLQETQYF
v_call: TRBV27; d_call: .; clone_size: .; j_call: TRBJ2-7; cdr3_nt: TGTGCCAGCAGTTTAAGGGGCGAGCAGTACTTC; cdr3_aa: CASSLRGEQYF
v_call: TRBV6-5; d_call: TRBD1; clone_size: once; j_call: TRBJ2-7; cdr3_nt: TGTGCCAGCAGCCCCGGACAGGGGGCCTACGAGCAGTACTTC; cdr3_aa: CASSPGQGAYEQYF
v_call: TRBV27; d_call: .; clone_size: .; j_call: TRBJ2-2; cdr3_nt: TGTGCCAGCAGTTTATGGGGCGGAACCGGGGAGCTGTTTTTT; cdr3_aa: CASSLWGGTGELFF
v_call: TRBV4-1; d_call: TRBD1; clone_size: .; j_call: TRBJ1-6; cdr3_nt: TGCGCCAGCAGCCAAGTCGACAGGACAGGATTAGCCACCCTCCACTTT; cdr3_aa: CASSQVDRTGLATLHF
v_call: TRBV6-6; d_call: TRBD2; clone_size: few; j_call: TRBJ2-7; cdr3_nt: TGTGCCAGCAGTTACGGCGGGAGAGCCTACGAGCAGTACTTC; cdr3_aa: CASSYGGRAYEQYF
v_call: TRBV15; d_call: TRBD2; clone_size: .; j_call: TRBJ2-1; cdr3_nt: TGTGCCACCAGCAGAGAAGGTGTAGCGGGAGGGCCGGGTGAGCAGTTCTTC; cdr3_aa: CATSREGVAGGPGEQFF
v_call: TRBV5-1; d_call: TRBD1; clone_size: .; j_call: TRBJ1-2; cdr3_nt: TGCGCCAGCAGCTCAGGGGGCGCCTATGGCTACACCTTC; cdr3_aa: CASSSGGAYGYTF
v_call: TRBV21-1; d_call: .; clone_size: .; j_call: TRBJ2-7; cdr3_nt: TGTGCCAGCAGCAAAGAGGGATCGGGGGAGGGCCCGTCCGAGCAGTACTTC; cdr3_aa: CASSKEGSGEGPSEQYF
v_call: TRBV4-1; d_call: .; clone_size: once; j_call: TRBJ1-4; cdr3_nt: TGCGCCAGCAGCTCCACAGGGTCCCGGAATGAAAAACTGTTTTTT; cdr3_aa: CASSSTGSRNEKLFF
v_call: TRBV2; d_call: TRBD2; clone_size: .; j_call: TRBJ2-4; cdr3_nt: TGTGCCAGCCAAACCCAAACTAGCGGGATAGCCAAAAACATTCAGTACTTC; cdr3_aa: CASQTQTSGIAKNIQYF
v_call: TRBV6-4; d_call: .; clone_size: .; j_call: TRBJ1-4; cdr3_nt: TGTGCCAGCAGTGCCCGGATCGGGGGGCGGGAAAAACTGTTTTTT; cdr3_aa: CASSARIGGREKLFF
v_call: TRBV7-2; d_call: TRBD2; clone_size: .; j_call: TRBJ2-7; cdr3_nt: TGTGCCAGCAGCTTAAGGAAAAGTACTAGCGGGCCGTCCTACGAGCAGTACTTC; cdr3_aa: CASSLRKSTSGPSYEQYF
v_call: TRBV7-2; d_call: .; clone_size: .; j_call: TRBJ1-5; cdr3_nt: TGTGCCAGCAGCTTAGCGAGGTCCCAGCCCCAGCATTTT; cdr3_aa: CASSLARSQPQHF
v_call: TRBV4-1; d_call: .; clone_size: .; j_call: TRBJ1-5; cdr3_nt: TGCGCCAGCAGCCAAGGCGTCAATCAGCCCCAGCATTTT; cdr3_aa: CASSQGVNQPQHF
v_call: TRBV27; d_call: TRBD1; clone_size: .; j_call: TRBJ1-2; cdr3_nt: TGTGCCAGCAGTTTATCGGGGACAGGGTCCCTGGGGTATGGCTACACCTTC; cdr3_aa: CASSLSGTGSLGYGYTF
v_call: TRBV5-1; d_call: TRBD2; clone_size: .; j_call: TRBJ2-3; cdr3_nt: TGCGCCAGCAGCTCGGGAGCGGGAGGCAGCACAGATACGCAGTATTTT; cdr3_aa: CASSSGAGGSTDTQYF
v_call: TRBV2; d_call: .; clone_size: .; j_call: TRBJ2-2; cdr3_nt: TGTGCCAGCAGTGAAGCGCTTCAGGGAACCGGGGAGCTGTTTTTT; cdr3_aa: CASSEALQGTGELFF
v_call: TRBV5-6; d_call: .; clone_size: .; j_call: TRBJ2-5; cdr3_nt: TGTGCCAGCAGCTTGGCCGAAGAGACCCAGTACTTC; cdr3_aa: CASSLAEETQYF
v_call: TRBV5-6; d_call: TRBD1; clone_size: .; j_call: TRBJ2-1; cdr3_nt: TGTGCCAGCAGCTCGGGACAGGCCTCGGGGTTCTTC; cdr3_aa: CASSSGQASGFF
v_call: TRBV7-3; d_call: .; clone_size: few; j_call: TRBJ1-1; cdr3_nt: TGTGCCAGCAGCTTGACAGGCGATAACACTGAAGCTTTCTTT; cdr3_aa: CASSLTGDNTEAFF
v_call: TRBV30; d_call: TRBD2; clone_size: .; j_call: TRBJ2-1; cdr3_nt: TGTGCCTGGAGTAGACTAGCCTCCTACAATGAGCAGTTCTTC; cdr3_aa: CAWSRLASYNEQFF
v_call: TRBV6-5; d_call: .; clone_size: .; j_call: TRBJ2-1; cdr3_nt: TGTGCCAGCAGGCCACCAGGTGGGTCCTACAATGAGCAGTTCTTC; cdr3_aa: CASRPPGGSYNEQFF
v_call: TRBV28; d_call: TRBD1; clone_size: .; j_call: TRBJ2-7; cdr3_nt: TGTGCCAGCAGCCGTACAGGGGGACGCTCCTACGAGCAGTACTTC; cdr3_aa: CASSRTGGRSYEQYF
v_call: TRBV7-8; d_call: .; clone_size: .; j_call: TRBJ1-1; cdr3_nt: TGTGCCAGCAGCTTAGTAGGAGGTGGCGTCGGTCACACTGAAGCTTTCTTT; cdr3_aa: CASSLVGGGVGHTEAFF
v_call: TRBV4-2; d_call: .; clone_size: few; j_call: TRBJ1-1; cdr3_nt: TGTGCCAGCAGCCAAGAGGTCCGTTATACAGCGAACACTGAAGCTTTCTTT; cdr3_aa: CASSQEVRYTANTEAFF
v_call: TRBV18; d_call: .; clone_size: .; j_call: TRBJ1-1; cdr3_nt: TGTGCCAGCTCACCGAACATACAGGGACAATATGAAGCTTTCTTT; cdr3_aa: CASSPNIQGQYEAFF